The present entry profiles one T cell receptor (beta chain) with its context. V shed 6 bases and J 11 bases; nucleotides not matched to a gene: 16. The CDR3 extends over 16 amino acids. CDR1 and CDR2 from the germline V gene are SNHLY and FYNNEI. This specimen comes from a study of control samples from healthy donors and cancer patients. Repertoires were generated with immunoSEQ multiplex PCR, while TCRdb's copy carries only in-frame clones and drops some. This sample has about 44,000 clones, with more than 75% found just once. What was sequenced was PBMCs. The TCR originated in a woman aged 55-75 years with lung cancer. The V and J genes are TRBV2 and TRBJ1-1; 12 bases are shared with TRBD1. CDR3 in amino acids: CASSARDRGLLGWAFF. In DNA form, the CDR3 reads TGTGCCAGCAGCGCTCGGGACAGGGGGCTTTTAGGTTGGGCTTTCTTT.